The 4 T cell receptor beta chains below come from one sample, sequenced in a study of blood T cell repertoires in COVID-19. Data came from immunoSEQ multiplex PCR; TCRdb stores just in-frame clones and leaves some out. The sample comprises 90,000 to 150,000 clones, 85% to 90% of which are singletons, and about 2% rests with the top ten. Material: peripheral blood. The receptors stem from a woman between 50 and 59 years old with acute or convalescent COVID-19.

This clone was counted a single time. This chain connects TRBV19 to TRBJ1-6; TRBD1 agrees at 9 bases. Germline V lookup: CDR1 LNHDA, CDR2 SQIVND (reference sequence). CDR3 length equals 15 residues. Trimming removed 6 bases from V and 4 bases from J; junction bases left unmatched: 4. CDR3 nucleotides: TGTGCCAGTAGATCGGACAGGGGATATAATTCACCCCTCCACTTT. It is translated as CASRSDRGYNSPLHF. The full variable domain, rest sourced from reference TRBV19 and TRBJ1-6, is DGGITQSPKYLFRKEGQNVTLSCEQNLNHDAMYWYRQDPGQGLRLIYYSQIVNDFQKGDIAEGYSVSREKKESFPLTVTSAQKNPTAFYLCASRSDRGYNSPLHFGNGTRLTVT.

Comments on this clone: The junction departs from the called germline gene at one end, perhaps through a read error. V gene TRBV7-2 combines with J gene TRBJ1-1, with D perhaps TRBD1 (6 bases). Looked up from germline, CDR1 is SGHTA and CDR2 is FQGNSA. The CDR3 spans 14 residues. In DNA, the CDR3 is TGTGCCAGCAGCACCACTACAGGGAACCCTGAAGCTTTCTTT. Encoded protein: CASSTTTGNPEAFF.

The gene calls are TRBV9 and TRBJ2-1, with 7 bases lining up with TRBD2. Germline CDR1 reads SGDLS; CDR2 reads YYNGEE. Trimming at V came to 0 bases and at J to 6 bases, leaving 3 bases not matched to a gene. The CDR3 contains 14 residues. CDR3 amino acids: CASSVGTRGNEQFF. CDR3 nucleotide sequence: TGTGCCAGCAGCGTAGGGACTAGGGGCAATGAGCAGTTCTTC.

The chain joins TRBV29-1 to TRBJ2-1; unclear D gene. Germline-derived CDR1 and CDR2 are SQVTM and ANQGSEA. The CDR3 totals 12 residues. The V and J ends lost 4 bases and 7 bases respectively, with 11 bases between them. CDR3 sequence reads: CSVASSRNEQFF. The CDR3 coding sequence is TGCAGCGTTGCGTCTAGTCGGAATGAGCAGTTCTTC.